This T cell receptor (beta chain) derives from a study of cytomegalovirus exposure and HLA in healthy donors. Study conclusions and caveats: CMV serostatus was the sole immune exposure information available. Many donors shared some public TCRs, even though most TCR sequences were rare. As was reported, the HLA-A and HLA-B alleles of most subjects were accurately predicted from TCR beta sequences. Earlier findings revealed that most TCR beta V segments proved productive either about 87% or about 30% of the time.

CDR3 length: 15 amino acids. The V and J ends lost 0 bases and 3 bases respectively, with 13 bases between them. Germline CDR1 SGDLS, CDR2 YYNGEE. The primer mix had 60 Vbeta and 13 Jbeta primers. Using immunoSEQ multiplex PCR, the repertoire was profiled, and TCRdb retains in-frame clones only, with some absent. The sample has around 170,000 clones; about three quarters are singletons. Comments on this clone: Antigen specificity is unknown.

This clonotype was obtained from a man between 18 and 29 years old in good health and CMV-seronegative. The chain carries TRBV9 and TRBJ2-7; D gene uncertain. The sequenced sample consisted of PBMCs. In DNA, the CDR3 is TGTGCCAGCAGCGTAGGGGCCGGCCAGAACTACGAGCAGTACTTC. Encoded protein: CASSVGAGQNYEQYF.